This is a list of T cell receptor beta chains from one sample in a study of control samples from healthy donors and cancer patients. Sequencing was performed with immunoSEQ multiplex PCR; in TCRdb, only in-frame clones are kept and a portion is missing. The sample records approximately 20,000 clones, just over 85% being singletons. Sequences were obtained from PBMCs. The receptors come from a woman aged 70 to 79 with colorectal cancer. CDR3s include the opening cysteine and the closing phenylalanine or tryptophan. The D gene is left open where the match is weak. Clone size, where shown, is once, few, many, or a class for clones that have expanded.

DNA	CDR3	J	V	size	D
TGTGCCAGCAGCTTAGCGTGGCGGGTTGGGGAGCTGTTTTTT	CASSLAWRVGELFF	TRBJ2-2	TRBV7-2	.	.
TGTGCCAGCAGCCAAGATATCCTAGCGAACTACAATGAGCAGTTCTTC	CASSQDILANYNEQFF	TRBJ2-1	TRBV4-2	.	.
TGCGCCAGCAGCTCAGCTTCCTTCAGGGGGCTGGAGACCGGGGAGCTGTTTTTT	CASSSASFRGLETGELFF	TRBJ2-2	TRBV5-1	once	TRBD1
TGTGCCAGCAGCTACGGACTGACTAATGAAAAACTGTTTTTT	CASSYGLTNEKLFF	TRBJ1-4	TRBV6-5	.	.
TGTGCCAGCAGGACTTCAGGGACTAGCTCCTACGAGCAGTACTTC	CASRTSGTSSYEQYF	TRBJ2-7	TRBV27	.	TRBD2
TGTGCCAGCAGCCGTCCCGGGACCTATGGCTACACCTTC	CASSRPGTYGYTF	TRBJ1-2	TRBV13	.	.
TGTGCCACCAGTGATTCCAGGGCCTCAGATACGCAGTATTTT	CATSDSRASDTQYF	TRBJ2-3	TRBV24-1	.	.
TGTGCCAGCAGTATCCTACAGGGGGTTCTGGTGGGGGACTACGAGCAGTACTTC	CASSILQGVLVGDYEQYF	TRBJ2-7	TRBV2	.	TRBD1
TGCGCCAGCAGCCGGGCTAGCGGGGGGCAAGCGAACACCGGGGAGCTGTTTTTT	CASSRASGGQANTGELFF	TRBJ2-2	TRBV4-3	.	TRBD2
TGTGCCTCGCCGACAGCAACTAACTATGGCTACACCTTC	CASPTATNYGYTF	TRBJ1-2	TRBV30	.	.
TGTGCCAGCAGCCCCCGGGACAGGTCTTTTGTGAGCAATCAGCCCCAGCATTTT	CASSPRDRSFVSNQPQHF	TRBJ1-5	TRBV21-1	once	.
TGCGCCAGCAGCCGTAGACTAGCGGGAGGGACAACTACCTACAATGAGCAGTTCTTC	CASSRRLAGGTTTYNEQFF	TRBJ2-1	TRBV4-3	once	TRBD2
TGTGCCAGCAGCCGGATGGACGGCAACGGTGAGCAGTTCTTC	CASSRMDGNGEQFF	TRBJ2-1	TRBV5-4	.	.
TGTGCCAGCAGCCTGGACAGGGGCTCACCCCTCCACTTT	CASSLDRGSPLHF	TRBJ1-6	TRBV5-5	.	TRBD1
TGCGCCAGCAGCCAAGATATCAGGAAGGGCGAGCAGTACTTC	CASSQDIRKGEQYF	TRBJ2-7	TRBV4-1	.	.
TGTGCCAGCAGGCCGGGACTAGCACTACAAGAGACCCAGTACTTC	CASRPGLALQETQYF	TRBJ2-5	TRBV2	.	TRBD2
TGTGCCATCAGTCCAGGGGCGCAAAGCACTGAAGCTTTCTTT	CAISPGAQSTEAFF	TRBJ1-1	TRBV10-3	.	.
TGTGCCAGCAGCCCCCGGACAGCCAGCCTAGATACGCAGTATTTT	CASSPRTASLDTQYF	TRBJ2-3	TRBV7-3	.	.
TGTGCCAGCAGTCGACAGGGCAGTGGGAACACCGGGGAGCTGTTTTTT	CASSRQGSGNTGELFF	TRBJ2-2	TRBV6-6	once	TRBD1